This is a list of T cell receptor beta chains from one sample in a study of early T cells in non-severe SARS-CoV-2 infection. In TCRdb, the 5' RACE reads were re-called with MiXCR into one record per CDR3 protein. The table shows tens of thousands of distinct CDR3 sequences, with 9.5% to 15% occurring only once. The specimen sequenced was whole blood. Every receptor here comes from an adult who was a healthcare worker with PCR-confirmed SARS-CoV-2 infection or an uninfected control (not recorded which). Each CDR3 is given with its conserved first and last residue. D genes are given only for firm matches. Clone size appears in some rows only: once, few, many, or a class for an expanded clone.

>TRBJ2-7|.|few|TRBV28
TGTGCCAGCAGTTTAAAATCCTACGAGCAGTACTTC
CASSLKSYEQYF
>TRBJ2-7|.|few|TRBV19
TGTGCCAGTCGGGAAAACACCGACGAGCAGTACTTC
CASRENTDEQYF
>TRBJ2-1|TRBD2|many|TRBV27
TGTGCCAGCAGTTTTGACCTACAGACTAGCTGGAGTGACAATGAGCAGTTCTTC
CASSFDLQTSWSDNEQFF
>TRBJ1-2|.|many|TRBV6-2/TRBV6-3
TGTGCCAGCGAGGACAGAAACTATGGCTACACCTTC
CASEDRNYGYTF
>TRBJ2-7|.|many|TRBV6-5
TGTGCCAGCAGTTACGGGTCCAACCCGACCTACGAGCAGTACTTC
CASSYGSNPTYEQYF
>TRBJ2-7|TRBD1|.|TRBV27
TGTGCCAGCAGTTTCTATCCGGGACAGGGGGCGAATGAGCAGTACTTC
CASSFYPGQGANEQYF
>TRBJ2-1|.|many|TRBV6-2/TRBV6-3
TGTGCCAGCGGCAGGGTAGCCTACAATGAGCAGTTCTTC
CASGRVAYNEQFF
>TRBJ1-6|.|many|TRBV7-2
TGTGCCAGCAGCTCTACGGGAGGGTCACCCCTCCACTTT
CASSSTGGSPLHF
>TRBJ2-2|.|few|TRBV28
TGTGCCAGCACCCCCGGGACAGGGACTAGTGGCCCCGATGGCGGGGAGCTGTTTTTT
CASTPGTGTSGPDGGELFF
>TRBJ1-6|.|few|TRBV7-9
TGTGCCAGCAGCTTACAGGATTCACCCCTCCACTTT
CASSLQDSPLHF
>TRBJ2-1|TRBD2|many|TRBV11-2
TGTGCCAGCAGCTTAGAATTTGCGGGAGTTAGTAGTGAGCAGTTCTTC
CASSLEFAGVSSEQFF
>TRBJ1-2|.|few|TRBV6-2/TRBV6-3
TGTGCCAGCAGTTACGCGGACGCAGCCTATGGCTACACCTTC
CASSYADAAYGYTF
>TRBJ2-4|TRBD1|.|TRBV5-6
TGTGCCAGCAGCCCACCTGGGACAGGGGCGAACATTCAGTACTTC
CASSPPGTGANIQYF
>TRBJ2-4|.|few|TRBV27
TGTGCCAGCAGTCGGATACAGGAGCCGGGGAGGAACATTCAGTACTTC
CASSRIQEPGRNIQYF
>TRBJ1-3|.|few|TRBV7-9
TGTGCCAGCAGCCGGGAAGAGAGCTCTGAAAACACCATATATTTT
CASSREESSENTIYF
>TRBJ2-5|.|many|TRBV18
TGTGCCAGCTCTCCCGGGACCGGGGAGGAGACCCAGTACTTC
CASSPGTGEETQYF
>TRBJ1-2|.|.|TRBV11-2
TGTGCCAGCAGGAGGATATCTGACTATGGCTACACCTTC
CASRRISDYGYTF
>TRBJ2-1|TRBD2|many|TRBV6-4
TGTGCCAGCAGTGACTCTAGCGGGTCCTACAATGAGCAGTTCTTC
CASSDSSGSYNEQFF
>TRBJ1-4|.|.|TRBV3-1
TGTGCCAGCAGCCAAATTGGTGAAAAACTGTTTTTT
CASSQIGEKLFF
>TRBJ2-5|TRBD1|few|TRBV11-2
TGTGCCAGCAGCTCCCGTGCCGACCGACAGGGCGGGTTACAAGAGACCCAGTACTTC
CASSSRADRQGGLQETQYF
>TRBJ2-7|TRBD1|many|TRBV19
TGTGCCAGTAGTATCGTGGGACAGGCCCTCTACGAGCAGTACTTC
CASSIVGQALYEQYF
>TRBJ1-2|.|few|TRBV5-8
TGTGCCAGCAGCTTGGATGCCTATGGCTACACCTTC
CASSLDAYGYTF
>TRBJ2-3|TRBD1|few|TRBV5-5
TGTGCCAGCAGCTCGGGGACAGGGTGGGGAGATACGCAGTATTTT
CASSSGTGWGDTQYF
>TRBJ1-1|.|.|TRBV3-1
TGTGCCAGCACCCTAATGTCGGAGGTGGCGACTGAAGCTTTCTTT
CASTLMSEVATEAFF
>TRBJ1-2|.|.|TRBV29-1
TGCAGCGTGGCGAACCGACCATTCTTGGATGGCTACACCTTC
CSVANRPFLDGYTF
>TRBJ2-5|TRBD1|.|TRBV5-1
TGCGCCAGCAGCTTGTCTGAGGGGGCATCGGAGACCCAGTACTTC
CASSLSEGASETQYF
>TRBJ2-5|.|.|TRBV27
TGTGCCAGCAGTTTCCAGGACCGAGGGGCCCAGTACTTC
CASSFQDRGAQYF
>TRBJ2-7|.|many|TRBV7-9
TGTGCCAGCAGCTTAAAGTCGGTCTCGGGGCAGTACGAGCAGTACTTC
CASSLKSVSGQYEQYF
>TRBJ2-3|.|many|TRBV4-3
TGCGCCAGCAGCCAAGACATGGGTATAGATACGCAGTATTTT
CASSQDMGIDTQYF
>TRBJ2-6|.|few|TRBV3-1
TGTGCCAGCCGTTTACAGGGCACCGGGGCCAACGTCCTGACTTTC
CASRLQGTGANVLTF
>TRBJ1-2|.|many|TRBV7-2
TGTGCCAGCAGCTCGACGGCAGGGATGTTTCTGGGCTATGGCTACACCTTC
CASSSTAGMFLGYGYTF
>TRBJ2-7|.|medium-sized|TRBV18
TGTGCCAGCTCACCAGGGGCGCCGAGGGAGCAGTACTTC
CASSPGAPREQYF
>TRBJ2-1|.|.|TRBV7-8
TGTGCCAGCAGCTTCGCGAACCCGTCCTACAATGAGCAGTTCTTC
CASSFANPSYNEQFF
>TRBJ2-3|TRBD2|few|TRBV7-9
TGTGCCAGCAGCTTATGGTCCGCGGCGGGAGGCACAGATACGCAGTATTTT
CASSLWSAAGGTDTQYF
>TRBJ2-1|TRBD1|.|TRBV9
TGTGCCAGCAGCCCCCGGGGACAGGGCTTTGAAAATGAGCAGTTCTTC
CASSPRGQGFENEQFF
>TRBJ2-3|.|.|TRBV20-1
TGCAGTGCTAGTTCCACACTCCGGGGGACTGATACGCAGTATTTT
CSASSTLRGTDTQYF
>TRBJ2-7|.|.|TRBV20-1
TGCAGTGCTTTGACAGACGTAGAGCAGTACTTC
CSALTDVEQYF
>TRBJ2-7|.|many|TRBV27
TGTGCCAGCAGTTTCTCGACGGCGGCCTACGAGCAGTACTTC
CASSFSTAAYEQYF
>TRBJ2-1|.|few|TRBV28
TGTGCCAGCAATACTCCGGGCAACTACAATGAGCAGTTCTTC
CASNTPGNYNEQFF
>TRBJ2-7|TRBD1|many|TRBV20-1
TGCAGTGCTCCCGGGACAGGGCCCTACGAGCAGTACTTC
CSAPGTGPYEQYF
>TRBJ2-3|.|.|TRBV29-1
TGCAGCGCACCGTATGGGGATACGCAGTATTTT
CSAPYGDTQYF
>TRBJ2-7|TRBD1|.|TRBV3-1
TGTGTCAGCAGCCCGACAGGGGGGATATCTTACGAGCAGTACTTC
CVSSPTGGISYEQYF
>TRBJ2-6|.|few|TRBV6-4
TGTGCCAGCAGTGAGGGAAGAACGGGGGCCAACGTCCTGACTTTC
CASSEGRTGANVLTF
>TRBJ1-4|.|few|TRBV2
TGTGCCAGCAGTGCACGAAACCCGGCAACTAATGAAAAACTGTTTTTT
CASSARNPATNEKLFF
>TRBJ2-7|TRBD2|.|TRBV12-3/TRBV12-4
TGTGCCAGCAGTCCTAGCGGGGGGTCAGGTGAGCAGTACTTC
CASSPSGGSGEQYF
>TRBJ1-5|TRBD1|many|TRBV2
TGTGCCAGCCGTAGACTTACAGGGGATAGTGGGCCCCAGCATTTT
CASRRLTGDSGPQHF
>TRBJ2-3|.|.|TRBV11-2
TGTGCCAGCAGCCCGCTACTAAAAGATACGCAGTATTTT
CASSPLLKDTQYF
>TRBJ2-2|TRBD2|many|TRBV19
TGTGCCAGTAGTAGACTAGCGGGTCCCGGGGAGCTGTTTTTT
CASSRLAGPGELFF
>TRBJ1-5|.|many|TRBV6-2/TRBV6-3
TGTGCCAGCAGTTACGTCGGAGGGGGGCGAAAGCCCAATCAGCCCCAGCATTTT
CASSYVGGGRKPNQPQHF
>TRBJ2-1|TRBD1|many|TRBV20-1
TGCAGTGCACCAAAGACAGGACAGGAAGACAATGAGCAGTTCTTC
CSAPKTGQEDNEQFF
>TRBJ1-1|.|.|TRBV4-3
TGCGCCAGCAGCCAACACAGGGAGAACACTGAAGCTTTCTTT
CASSQHRENTEAFF
>TRBJ1-5|.|few|TRBV6-5
TGTGCCAGCAGCCGTAACAGGGAATCCAATCAGCCCCAGCATTTT
CASSRNRESNQPQHF
>TRBJ1-5|TRBD1|many|TRBV7-8
TGTGCCAGCAGACTCGGGACAGGGTTCGATCAGCCCCAGCATTTT
CASRLGTGFDQPQHF
>TRBJ1-1|TRBD1|.|TRBV12-3/TRBV12-4
TGTGCCAGCAGTGCGTCGGGACAGGGGGTCACTGAAGCTTTCTTT
CASSASGQGVTEAFF